Presented here are 22 T cell receptor beta chains from one specimen sequenced in a study of post-analysis software for immune sequencing data. Unique molecular identifiers were built into the TCR beta cDNA libraries. From the PCR reads, TCRdb called clonotypes with MiXCR, one entry per CDR3 protein. Of 550,000 to 700,000 distinct CDR3 sequences listed, 44% were seen once; the top ten hold more than 1.5%. Points from the study as a whole: Relative to controls, patients had about five TRBV segments at higher frequency, with TRBV5-6, TRBV5-1 and TRBV20-1 among these.

No antigen has been assigned to these receptors. The sequenced sample consisted of blood. The receptors come from a girl aged 5-17 years with multiple sclerosis.

This clonotype was counted a few times. This chain links TRBV4-1 with TRBJ2-7; 7 bases fit TRBD1. V trimming: 5 bases; J trimming: 2 bases; junction bases outside the gene matches: 3. Germline V gives CDR1 MGHRA, CDR2 YSYEKL. There are 13 residues in the CDR3. Here the CDR3 DNA reads TGCGCCAGCAGCAACGGGACAGCCTACGAGCAGTACTTC. Translating it yields CASSNGTAYEQYF.

The sample holds a few counts of this clonotype. The chain carries TRBV29-1 and TRBJ1-5, with a possible D match to TRBD1 (6 bases). CDR1 and CDR2 (germline): SQVTM, ANQGSEA. The CDR3 runs to 14 residues. Trimming removed 4 bases at V and 1 base at J, with 11 bases between. The CDR3 bases are TGCAGCGTTGGAGGGGGAGCCAGCAATCAGCCCCAGCATTTT. It yields the protein CSVGGGASNQPQHF. The variable domain in full, completed from reference TRBV29-1 and TRBJ1-5, reads SAVISQKPSRDICQRGTSLTIQCQVDSQVTMMFWYRQQPGQSLTLIATANQGSEATYESGFVIDKFPISRPNLTFSTLTVSNMSPEDSSIYLCSVGGGASNQPQHFGDGTRLSIL.

The chain carries TRBV4-3 and TRBJ2-4; 8 bases are a match to TRBD2. The CDR3 contains 15 residues. Germline CDR1 LGHNA, CDR2 YSLEER. V dropped 3 bases and J dropped 6; count of bases not matched to a gene: 7. The chain's CDR3 is CASSQQGAGGNIQYF. CDR3 sequence (DNA): TGCGCCAGCAGCCAGCAGGGCGCGGGAGGAAACATTCAGTACTTC.

The J gene is TRBJ2-5, the V gene TRBV5-1, with a tentative D call TRBD2 (5 bases). V lost 1 base to trimming and J lost 5 bases, with 12 bases between them. Germline CDR1 and CDR2: SGHRS and YFSETQ. The CDR3 has 14 amino acids. CDR3 coding DNA: TGCGCCAGCAGCTTGCGGCCCGAGGGTGAGACCCAGTACTTC. It specifies CASSLRPEGETQYF.

V and J are TRBV5-1 and TRBJ1-2; D may be TRBD1 (6 bases). Germline assignment: CDR1 SGHRS and CDR2 YFSETQ. Trimming removed 4 bases at V and 4 bases at J, with 14 bases between. The CDR3 runs to 14 residues. CDR3 coding DNA: TGCGCCAGCAGCGAAGGGGGGCCAGGCTATGGCTACACCTTC. Amino acid sequence: CASSEGGPGYGYTF.

The sample holds one count of this clonotype. The V gene is TRBV20-1, the J gene TRBJ2-3; 14 positions match TRBD2. The CDR3 totals 16 residues. Per the germline V gene, CDR1 is DFQATT and CDR2 is SNEGSKA (reference sequence). Trimming cost V 5 bases and J 2 bases; bases outside gene matches: 6. This CDR3 reads CSASGTSGGATDTQYF. CDR3 in DNA: TGCAGTGCTTCCGGGACTAGCGGGGGCGCCACAGATACGCAGTATTTT.

The chain links TRBV28 to TRBJ1-5; a possible D gene is TRBD1 (6 bases). The CDR3 has 17 amino acids. Trimming removed 4 bases at V and 0 bases at J, with 16 bases between. The V gene's germline CDR1 is MDHEN and CDR2 SYDVKM. The CDR3 coding sequence is TGTGCCAGCAGTTCTACCGACAGGATGGATAGCAATCAGCCCCAGCATTTT. This sequence encodes CASSSTDRMDSNQPQHF.

The chain joins TRBV7-3 to TRBJ2-1; D possibly uses TRBD1 or TRBD2 (5 bases each). The V and J ends lost 2 bases and 10 bases respectively, with 18 bases between them. Germline-derived CDR1 and CDR2 are SGHTA and FQGTGA. The CDR3 runs to 15 residues. The CDR3 loop reads CASSLSAGAAREQFF. The CDR3 DNA is TGTGCCAGCAGCTTATCGGCCGGGGCGGCGAGAGAGCAGTTCTTC.

V and J are TRBV27 and TRBJ2-7, with TRBD1 identical over 8 bases. The CDR3 contains 13 residues. Germline V CDR1 and CDR2: MNHEY, SMNVEV (reference sequence). V lost 8 bases to trimming and J lost 2 bases; unmatched junction nucleotides: 5. This CDR3 reads CASQLDRAYEQYF. In DNA form, the CDR3 reads TGTGCCAGCCAGCTGGACAGGGCCTACGAGCAGTACTTC.

The sample holds many counts of this clonotype. V and J are TRBV2 and TRBJ2-3; TRBD1 matches at 7 bases. The CDR3 length is 13 residues. Germline-derived CDR1 and CDR2 are SNHLY and FYNNEI. J gave up 3 bases and V 10 bases, and 7 bases lay outside the gene matches. The CDR3 here is CATYQQGTDTQYF. The CDR3 coding sequence is TGTGCCACCTACCAACAGGGGACAGATACGCAGTATTTT.

This chain connects TRBV7-8 to TRBJ2-5; TRBD2 matches 7 bases. The DNA matches TRBJ2-7 better at its end, which makes the J call doubtful. Germline CDR1 SGHVS, CDR2 FQNEAQ. CDR3 length equals 14 residues. CDR3 in amino acids: CASRGDYANYEQYF. The CDR3 DNA follows: TGTGCCAGCAGAGGGGACTACGCCAACTACGAGCAGTACTTC.

This clonotype has more than one count but fewer than ten. The chain recombines TRBV12-3 or TRBV12-4 with TRBJ1-4; 8 bases line up with TRBD1. The CDR3 covers 15 residues. V lost 4 bases to trimming and J lost 10 bases; unmatched junction nucleotides: 11. The CDR3, as DNA: TGTGCCAGCAGTTCCCAGGGGGCGGTTTCTCGAAAACTGTTTTTT. This translates into CASSSQGAVSRKLFF.

As to this clonotype: The germline gene is not matched at one end of the junction; a read error may be the cause. This chain connects TRBV12-3 or TRBV12-4 to TRBJ2-7; D assignment may be TRBD1 or TRBD2 (6 bases each). CDR3 length: 15 residues. CDR3 amino acids: CASSLAGGGSHEQYF. The CDR3 DNA reads TGTGCCAGCAGTTTAGCCGGGGGCGGCTCCCACGAGCAGTACTTC.

The chain links TRBV12-3 or TRBV12-4 to TRBJ2-5; D gene unclear. Trimming took off 5 bases at V and 11 bases at J, with 24 bases between the two ends. This CDR3 is built from 15 residues. CDR3: CASSITLRTKVEQYF. CDR3 DNA: TGTGCCAGCAGTATCACCTTACGCACAAAAGTTGAGCAGTACTTC.

The chain joins TRBV7-2 to TRBJ2-1; D unclear. The germline CDR1 and CDR2 sequences are SGHTA and FQGNSA. The CDR3 consists of 14 residues. V lost 5 bases to trimming and J lost 5 bases, with 13 bases between them. CDR3 region: CASSPRSSNNEQFF. In DNA form, the CDR3 reads TGTGCCAGCAGCCCCAGAAGCAGTAACAATGAGCAGTTCTTC.

The chain combines TRBV20-1 with TRBJ1-2; D is ambiguous. Germline CDR1 reads DFQATT; CDR2 reads SNEGSKA (reference sequence). The CDR3 has 13 amino acids. Trimming left V 3 bases short and J 5 bases short, with 13 bases between. The CDR3 region is CSASEAGSYGYTF. The CDR3 DNA follows: TGCAGTGCTAGCGAGGCGGGAAGTTATGGCTACACCTTC.

This clonotype has more than one count but fewer than ten. This chain links TRBV4-2 with TRBJ2-3, with 8 bases identical to TRBD2. V lost 0 bases and J lost 4; bases outside the gene matches: 6. This CDR3 has 16 amino acids. The V gene's germline CDR1 is LGHNA and CDR2 YNFKEQ. CDR3 protein: CASSQDRLAGADTQYF. As DNA, the CDR3 is TGTGCCAGCAGCCAAGATCGGCTAGCGGGCGCAGATACGCAGTATTTT.

The J gene is TRBJ2-5, the V gene TRBV7-9, with TRBD1 matching over 8 bases. Germline CDR1 and CDR2: SEHNR and FQNEAQ (reference sequence). The CDR3 extends over 15 amino acids. Germline trimming cut 0 bases from V and 5 bases from J; bases unmatched to any gene: 5. The CDR3 sequence is CASSLALDRGETQYF. CDR3 bases: TGTGCCAGCAGCTTAGCGTTAGACAGGGGCGAGACCCAGTACTTC. The full variable domain, rest sourced from reference TRBV7-9 and TRBJ2-5, is DTGVSQNPRHKITKRGQNVTFRCDPISEHNRLYWYRQTLGQGPEFLTYFQNEAQLEKSRLLSDRFSAERPKGSFSTLEIQRTEQGDSAMYLCASSLALDRGETQYFGPGTRLLVL.

This chain links TRBV7-2 with TRBJ2-1, with TRBD1 matching over 8 bases. The CDR3 runs 16 residues. Germline V gives CDR1 SGHTA, CDR2 FQGNSA. V shed 1 base and J 9 bases; nucleotides not matched to a gene: 11. The CDR3 here is CASSLGGVRGLGEQFF. In DNA, the CDR3 is TGTGCCAGCAGCTTAGGCGGCGTCAGGGGGCTGGGTGAGCAGTTCTTC.

This clonotype was counted between two and nine times. This chain connects TRBV5-1 to TRBJ2-1; 7 bases line up with TRBD2. The length of the CDR3 is 14 residues. J lost 7 bases, V lost 7 bases, and 11 bases had no gene match. Looked up from germline, CDR1 is SGHRS and CDR2 is YFSETQ. The CDR3: CASGKQYGGNEQFF. Here the CDR3 DNA reads TGCGCCAGCGGGAAGCAATACGGGGGGAATGAGCAGTTCTTC.

J is TRBJ2-7 and V is TRBV5-5; a possible D gene is TRBD2 (7 bases). This CDR3 is built from 16 residues. Germline V gives CDR1 SGHKS, CDR2 YYEKEE (reference sequence). V dropped 3 bases and J dropped 10 bases, with 26 bases sitting between them. The CDR3 loop is CASSSFFGRGQEAQYF. In nucleotides, the CDR3 is TGTGCCAGCAGCTCATTTTTCGGGCGGGGGCAAGAGGCCCAGTACTTC. Full variable domain (rest looked up from reference TRBV5-5 and TRBJ2-7): DAGVTQSPTHLIKTRGQQVTLRCSPISGHKSVSWYQQVLGQGPQFIFQYYEKEERGRGNFPDRFSARQFPNYSSELNVNALLLGDSALYLCASSSFFGRGQEAQYFGPGTRLTVT.

The chain uses TRBV5-1 and TRBJ2-1; either TRBD1 or TRBD2 may supply D (5 bases each). Germline V CDR1 and CDR2: SGHRS, YFSETQ. V lost 3 bases and J lost 9, with 13 bases in between. CDR3 length equals 13 residues. The DNA of the CDR3 is TGCGCCAGCAGCTGGGACCAGCAGGGTGAGCAGTTCTTC. Its translation: CASSWDQQGEQFF.